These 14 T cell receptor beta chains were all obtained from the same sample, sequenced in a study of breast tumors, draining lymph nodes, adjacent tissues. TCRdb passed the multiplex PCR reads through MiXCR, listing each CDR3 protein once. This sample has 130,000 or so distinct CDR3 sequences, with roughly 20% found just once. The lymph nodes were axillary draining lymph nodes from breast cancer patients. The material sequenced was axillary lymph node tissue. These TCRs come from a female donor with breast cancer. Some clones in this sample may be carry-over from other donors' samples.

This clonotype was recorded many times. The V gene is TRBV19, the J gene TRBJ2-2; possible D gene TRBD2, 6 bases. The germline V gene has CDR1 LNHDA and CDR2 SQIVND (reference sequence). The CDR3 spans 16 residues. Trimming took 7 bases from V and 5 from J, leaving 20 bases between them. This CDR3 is CASISRVTGETGELFF. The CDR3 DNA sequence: TGTGCCAGTATTTCCCGAGTTACGGGAGAGACCGGGGAGCTGTTTTTT.

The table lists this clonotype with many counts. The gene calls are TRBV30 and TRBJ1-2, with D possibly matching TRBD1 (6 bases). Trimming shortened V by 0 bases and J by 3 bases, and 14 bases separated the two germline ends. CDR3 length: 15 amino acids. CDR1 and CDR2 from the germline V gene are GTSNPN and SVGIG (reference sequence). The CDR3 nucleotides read TGTGCCTGGAGTGTAAGGATGTCAGGGGACTATGGCTACACCTTC. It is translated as CAWSVRMSGDYGYTF.

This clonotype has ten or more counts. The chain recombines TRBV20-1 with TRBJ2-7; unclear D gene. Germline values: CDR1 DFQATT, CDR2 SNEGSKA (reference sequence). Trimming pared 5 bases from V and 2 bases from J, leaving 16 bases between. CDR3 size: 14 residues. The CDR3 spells CSAQKTPGPYEQYF. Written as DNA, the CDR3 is TGCAGTGCTCAAAAGACCCCAGGACCCTACGAGCAGTACTTC.

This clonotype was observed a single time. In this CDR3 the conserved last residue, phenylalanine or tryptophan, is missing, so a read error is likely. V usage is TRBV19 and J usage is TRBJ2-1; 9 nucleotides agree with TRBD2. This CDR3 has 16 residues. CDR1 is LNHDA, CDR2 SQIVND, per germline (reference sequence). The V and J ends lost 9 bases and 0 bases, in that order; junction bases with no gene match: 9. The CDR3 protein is CASPPAGGDSYNEQFL. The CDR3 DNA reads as TGTGCCAGCCCCCCCGCGGGGGGGGACTCCTACAATGAGCAGTTCCTC.

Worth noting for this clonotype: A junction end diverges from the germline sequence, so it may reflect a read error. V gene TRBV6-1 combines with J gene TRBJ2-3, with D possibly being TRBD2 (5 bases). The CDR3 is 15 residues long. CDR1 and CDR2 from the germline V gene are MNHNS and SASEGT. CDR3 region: CASSYFPSGTDAQYF. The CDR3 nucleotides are TGTGCCAGCAGTTACTTCCCCAGCGGCACAGATGCGCAGTATTTT.

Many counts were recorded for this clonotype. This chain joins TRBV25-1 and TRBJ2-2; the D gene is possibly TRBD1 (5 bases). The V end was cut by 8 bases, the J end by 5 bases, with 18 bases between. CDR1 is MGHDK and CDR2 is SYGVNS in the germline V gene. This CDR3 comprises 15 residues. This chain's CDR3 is CASATWEKGTGELFF. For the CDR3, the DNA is TGTGCCAGCGCGACCTGGGAAAAGGGGACCGGGGAGCTGTTTTTT.

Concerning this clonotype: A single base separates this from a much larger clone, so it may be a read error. The CDR3 here is CSASGGNINKEQFF. CDR3 nucleotide sequence: TGCAGTGCTAGCGGCGGGAACATTAACAAGGAGCAGTTCTTC. The V and J genes are TRBV20-1 and TRBJ2-1; D perhaps matches TRBD2 (6 bases). CDR3 length: 14 amino acids. Germline assignment: CDR1 DFQATT and CDR2 SNEGSKA (reference sequence).

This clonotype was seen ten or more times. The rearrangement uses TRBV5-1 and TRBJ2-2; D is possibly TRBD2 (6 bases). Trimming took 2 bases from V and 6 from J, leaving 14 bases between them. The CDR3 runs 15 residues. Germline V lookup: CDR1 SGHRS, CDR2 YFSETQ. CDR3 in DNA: TGCGCCAGCAGCTTAACGGGAGTGGGAGCCGGGGAGCTGTTTTTT. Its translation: CASSLTGVGAGELFF.

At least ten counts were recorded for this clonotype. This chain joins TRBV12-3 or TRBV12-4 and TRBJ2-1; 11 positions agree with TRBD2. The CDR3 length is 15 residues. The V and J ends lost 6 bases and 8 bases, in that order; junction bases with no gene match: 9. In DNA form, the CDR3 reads TGTGCCAGCAGACCCGGGACTAGCGGCTTCGATGAGCAGTTCTTC. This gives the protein CASRPGTSGFDEQFF.

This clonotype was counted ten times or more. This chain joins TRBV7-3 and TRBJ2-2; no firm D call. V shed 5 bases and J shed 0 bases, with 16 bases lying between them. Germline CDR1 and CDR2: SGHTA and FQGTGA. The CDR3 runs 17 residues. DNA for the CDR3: TGTGCCAGCAGCCTTAACGGACCCAGCGCGAACACCGGGGAGCTGTTTTTT. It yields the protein CASSLNGPSANTGELFF. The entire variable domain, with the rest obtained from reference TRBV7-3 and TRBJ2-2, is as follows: GAGVSQTPSNKVTEKGKYVELRCDPISGHTALYWYRQSLGQGPEFLIYFQGTGAADDSGLPNDRFFAVRPEGSVSTLKIQRTERGDSAVYLCASSLNGPSANTGELFFGEGSRLTVL.

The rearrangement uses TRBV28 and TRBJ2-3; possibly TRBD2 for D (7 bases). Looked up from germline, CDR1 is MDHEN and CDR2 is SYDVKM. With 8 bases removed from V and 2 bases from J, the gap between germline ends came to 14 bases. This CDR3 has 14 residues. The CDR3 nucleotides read TGTGCCAGCGGGGGGGCGCGTGTCACAGATACGCAGTATTTT. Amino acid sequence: CASGGARVTDTQYF.

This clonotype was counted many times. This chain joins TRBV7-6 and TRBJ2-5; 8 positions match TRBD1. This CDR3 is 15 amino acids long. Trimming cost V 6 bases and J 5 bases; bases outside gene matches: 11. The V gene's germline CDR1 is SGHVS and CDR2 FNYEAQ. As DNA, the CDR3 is TGTGCCAGCAGTCCGAGACAGGGGCGGGGTGAGACCCAGTACTTC. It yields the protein CASSPRQGRGETQYF.

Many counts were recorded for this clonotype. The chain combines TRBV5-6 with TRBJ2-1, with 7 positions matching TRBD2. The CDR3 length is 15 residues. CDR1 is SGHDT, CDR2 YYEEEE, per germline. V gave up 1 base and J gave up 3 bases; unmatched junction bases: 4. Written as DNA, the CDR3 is TGTGCCAGCAGCTTGACGCGGGAGAACTACAATGAGCAGTTCTTC. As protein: CASSLTRENYNEQFF.

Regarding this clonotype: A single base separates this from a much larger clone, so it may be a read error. This CDR3 reads CASSPDVDQPQHF. CDR3 coding DNA: TGTGCCAGCAGCCCAGACGTCGATCAGCCCCAGCATTTT. The V and J genes are TRBV4-2 and TRBJ1-5; D uncertain. The CDR3 totals 13 residues. The germline gives CDR1 LGHNA, CDR2 YNFKEQ. Trimming removed 4 bases from V and 5 bases from J, with 9 bases in between.